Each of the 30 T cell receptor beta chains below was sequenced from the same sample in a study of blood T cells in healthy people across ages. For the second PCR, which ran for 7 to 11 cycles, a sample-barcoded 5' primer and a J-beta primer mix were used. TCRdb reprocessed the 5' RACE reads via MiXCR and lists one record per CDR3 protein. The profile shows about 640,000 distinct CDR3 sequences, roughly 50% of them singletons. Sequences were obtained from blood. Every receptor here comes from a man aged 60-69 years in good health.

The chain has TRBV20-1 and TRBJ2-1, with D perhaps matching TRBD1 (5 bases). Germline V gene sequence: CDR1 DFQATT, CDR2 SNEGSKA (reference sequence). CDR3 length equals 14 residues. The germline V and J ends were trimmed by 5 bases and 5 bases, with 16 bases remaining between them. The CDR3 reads CSAPPGRGDNEQFF. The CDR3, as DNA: TGCAGTGCTCCTCCCGGAAGGGGTGACAATGAGCAGTTCTTC.

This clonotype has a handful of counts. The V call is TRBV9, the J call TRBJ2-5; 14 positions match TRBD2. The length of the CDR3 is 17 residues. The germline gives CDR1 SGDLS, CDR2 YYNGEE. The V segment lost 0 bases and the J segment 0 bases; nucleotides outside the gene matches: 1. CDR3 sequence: CASSVGGLAGDQETQYF. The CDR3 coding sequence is TGTGCCAGCAGCGTAGGGGGACTAGCGGGGGACCAAGAGACCCAGTACTTC.

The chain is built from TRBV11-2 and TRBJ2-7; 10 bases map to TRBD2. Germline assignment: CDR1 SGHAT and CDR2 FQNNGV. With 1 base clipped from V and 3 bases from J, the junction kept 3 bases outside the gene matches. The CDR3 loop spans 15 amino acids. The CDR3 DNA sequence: TGTGCCAGCAGCTTAGGGGGACTAGCGATCTACGAGCAGTACTTC. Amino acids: CASSLGGLAIYEQYF.

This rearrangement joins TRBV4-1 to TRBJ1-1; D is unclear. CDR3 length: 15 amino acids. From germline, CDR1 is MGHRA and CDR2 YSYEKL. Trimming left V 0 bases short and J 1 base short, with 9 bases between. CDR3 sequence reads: CASSQEVRRNTEAFF. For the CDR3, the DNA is TGCGCCAGCAGCCAAGAAGTTCGGAGGAACACTGAAGCTTTCTTT.

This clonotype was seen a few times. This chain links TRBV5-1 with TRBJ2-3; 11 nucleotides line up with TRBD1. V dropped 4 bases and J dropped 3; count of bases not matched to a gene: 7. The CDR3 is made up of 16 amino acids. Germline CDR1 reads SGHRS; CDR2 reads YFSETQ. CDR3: CASSSGQGAVTDTQYF. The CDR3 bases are TGCGCCAGCAGCAGCGGACAGGGGGCGGTAACAGATACGCAGTATTTT.

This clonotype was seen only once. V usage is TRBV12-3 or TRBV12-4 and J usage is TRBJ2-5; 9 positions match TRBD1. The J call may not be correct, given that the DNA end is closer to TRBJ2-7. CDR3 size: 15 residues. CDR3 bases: TGTGCCAGCAGTTTGGTGGGACAGGGCGACTCCGAGCAGTACTTC. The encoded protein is CASSLVGQGDSEQYF.

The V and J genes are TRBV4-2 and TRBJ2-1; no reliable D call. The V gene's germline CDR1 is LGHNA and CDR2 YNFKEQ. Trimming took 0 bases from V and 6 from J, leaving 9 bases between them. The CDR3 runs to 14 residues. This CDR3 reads CASSQDGLSNEQFF. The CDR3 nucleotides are TGTGCCAGCAGCCAAGACGGGCTATCCAATGAGCAGTTCTTC.

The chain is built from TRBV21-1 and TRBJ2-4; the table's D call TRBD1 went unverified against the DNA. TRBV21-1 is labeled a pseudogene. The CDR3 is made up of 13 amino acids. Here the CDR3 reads CASGPPTGNIQYF. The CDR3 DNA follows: TGTGCCAGCGGACCACCTACAGGGAACATTCAGTACTTC.

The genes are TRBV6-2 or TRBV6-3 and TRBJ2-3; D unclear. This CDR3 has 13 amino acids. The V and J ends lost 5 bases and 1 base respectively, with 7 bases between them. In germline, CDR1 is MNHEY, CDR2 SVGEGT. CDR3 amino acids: CASSRLGTDTQYF. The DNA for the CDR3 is TGTGCCAGCAGTCGGTTGGGCACAGATACGCAGTATTTT.

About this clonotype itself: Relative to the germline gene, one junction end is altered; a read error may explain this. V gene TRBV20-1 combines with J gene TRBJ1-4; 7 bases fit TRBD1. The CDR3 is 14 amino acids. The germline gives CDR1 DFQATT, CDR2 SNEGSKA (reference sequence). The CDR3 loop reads CGAFPTGSNEKLFF. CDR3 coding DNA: TGCGGTGCTTTCCCGACAGGGTCTAATGAAAAACTGTTTTTT.

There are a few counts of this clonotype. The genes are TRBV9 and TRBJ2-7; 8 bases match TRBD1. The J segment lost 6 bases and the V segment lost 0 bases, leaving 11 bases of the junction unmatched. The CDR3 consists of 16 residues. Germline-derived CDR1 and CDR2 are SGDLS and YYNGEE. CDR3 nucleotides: TGTGCCAGCAGCGTAGAGGTCAGGGGGCCTCTGAGCGAGCAGTACTTC. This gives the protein CASSVEVRGPLSEQYF.

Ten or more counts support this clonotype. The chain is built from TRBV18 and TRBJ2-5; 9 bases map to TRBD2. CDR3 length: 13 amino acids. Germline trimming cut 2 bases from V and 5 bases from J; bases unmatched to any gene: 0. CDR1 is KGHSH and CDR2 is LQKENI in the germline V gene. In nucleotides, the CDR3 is TGTGCCAGCTCACCAGGACTAGCGGAGACCCAGTACTTC. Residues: CASSPGLAETQYF.

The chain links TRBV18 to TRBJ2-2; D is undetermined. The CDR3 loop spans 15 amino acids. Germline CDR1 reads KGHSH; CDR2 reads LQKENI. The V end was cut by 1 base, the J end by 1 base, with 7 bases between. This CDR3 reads CASSPRNGNTGELFF. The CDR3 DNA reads TGTGCCAGCTCACCACGAAATGGGAACACCGGGGAGCTGTTTTTT.

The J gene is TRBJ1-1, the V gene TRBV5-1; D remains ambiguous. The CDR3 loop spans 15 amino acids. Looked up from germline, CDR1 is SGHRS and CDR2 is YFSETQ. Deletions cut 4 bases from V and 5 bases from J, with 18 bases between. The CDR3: CASSLTGEVSTEAFF. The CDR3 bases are TGCGCCAGCAGCCTGACCGGGGAGGTTTCTACTGAAGCTTTCTTT.

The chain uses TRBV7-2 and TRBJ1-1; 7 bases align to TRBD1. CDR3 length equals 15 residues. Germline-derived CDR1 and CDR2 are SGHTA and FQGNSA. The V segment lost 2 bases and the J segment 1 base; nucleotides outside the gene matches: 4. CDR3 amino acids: CASSLLRQGNTEAFF. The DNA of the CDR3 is TGTGCCAGCAGCTTATTAAGACAGGGGAACACTGAAGCTTTCTTT. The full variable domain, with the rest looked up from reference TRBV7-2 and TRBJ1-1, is GAGVSQSPSNKVTEKGKDVELRCDPISGHTALYWYRQSLGQGLEFLIYFQGNSAPDKSGLPSDRFSAERTGGSVSTLTIQRTQQEDSAVYLCASSLLRQGNTEAFFGQGTRLTVV.

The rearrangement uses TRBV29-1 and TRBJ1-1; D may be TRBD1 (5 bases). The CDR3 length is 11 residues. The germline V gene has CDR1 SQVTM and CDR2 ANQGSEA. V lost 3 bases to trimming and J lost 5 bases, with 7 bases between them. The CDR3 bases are TGCAGCGTTGATGGGGGTACTGAAGCTTTCTTT. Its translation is CSVDGGTEAFF. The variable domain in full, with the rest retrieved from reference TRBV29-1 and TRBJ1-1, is SAVISQKPSRDICQRGTSLTIQCQVDSQVTMMFWYRQQPGQSLTLIATANQGSEATYESGFVIDKFPISRPNLTFSTLTVSNMSPEDSSIYLCSVDGGTEAFFGQGTRLTVV.

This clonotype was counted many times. CDR3 region: CASSQGDRGNNEQFF. CDR3 bases: TGTGCCAGCAGCCAAGGGGACAGGGGGAACAATGAGCAGTTCTTC. The V call is TRBV4-2, the J call TRBJ2-1; the match to TRBD1 covers 11 bases. J gave up 5 bases and V 1 base, and 1 base lay outside the gene matches. This CDR3 region has 15 residues. Per the germline V gene, CDR1 is LGHNA and CDR2 is YNFKEQ.

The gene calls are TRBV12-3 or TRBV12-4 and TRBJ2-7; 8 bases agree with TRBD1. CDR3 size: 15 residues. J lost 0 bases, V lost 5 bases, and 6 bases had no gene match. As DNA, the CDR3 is TGTGCCAGCAGTCCCCAAGGGACAGGCTCCTACGAGCAGTACTTC. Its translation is CASSPQGTGSYEQYF.

The CDR3 DNA sequence: TGCGCCAGCAGCCAAGGACCGCTGAGGGAAAAACTGTTTTTT. Translated, it gives CASSQGPLREKLFF. V usage is TRBV4-1 and J usage is TRBJ1-4; D unresolved. This CDR3 has 14 residues. Germline lookup yields CDR1 MGHRA and CDR2 YSYEKL. Trimming removed 1 base at V and 8 bases at J, with 11 bases between.

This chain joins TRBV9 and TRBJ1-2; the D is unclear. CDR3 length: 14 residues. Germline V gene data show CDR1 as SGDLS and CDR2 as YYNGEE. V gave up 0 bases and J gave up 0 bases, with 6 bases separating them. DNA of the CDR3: TGTGCCAGCAGCGTAGAAGTTACTAACTATGGCTACACCTTC. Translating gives CASSVEVTNYGYTF.

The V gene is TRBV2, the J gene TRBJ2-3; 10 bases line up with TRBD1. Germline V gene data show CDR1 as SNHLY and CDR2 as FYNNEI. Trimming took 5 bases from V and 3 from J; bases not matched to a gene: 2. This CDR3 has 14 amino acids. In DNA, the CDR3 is TGTGCCAGCAGTCGGACAGGGGGAACAGATACGCAGTATTTT. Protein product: CASSRTGGTDTQYF.

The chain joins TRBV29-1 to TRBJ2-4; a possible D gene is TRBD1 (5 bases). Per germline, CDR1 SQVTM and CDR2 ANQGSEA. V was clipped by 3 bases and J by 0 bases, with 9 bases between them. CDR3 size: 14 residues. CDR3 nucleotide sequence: TGCAGCGTTGAGGCCAGGGCAGCCAAAAACATTCAGTACTTC. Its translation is CSVEARAAKNIQYF.

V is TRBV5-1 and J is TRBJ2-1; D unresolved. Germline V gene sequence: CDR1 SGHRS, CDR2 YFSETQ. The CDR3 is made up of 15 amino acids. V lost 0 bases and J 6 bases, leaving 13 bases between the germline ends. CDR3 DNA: TGCGCCAGCAGCTTGGGACTCCGAGGCAGCAATGAGCAGTTCTTC. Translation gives CASSLGLRGSNEQFF.

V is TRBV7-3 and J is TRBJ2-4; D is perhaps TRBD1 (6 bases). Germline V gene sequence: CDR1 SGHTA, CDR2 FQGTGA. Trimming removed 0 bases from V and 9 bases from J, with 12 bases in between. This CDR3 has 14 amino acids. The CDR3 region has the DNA TGTGCCAGCAGCTTAACGTGGACAGATGGCATTCAGTACTTC. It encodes CASSLTWTDGIQYF.

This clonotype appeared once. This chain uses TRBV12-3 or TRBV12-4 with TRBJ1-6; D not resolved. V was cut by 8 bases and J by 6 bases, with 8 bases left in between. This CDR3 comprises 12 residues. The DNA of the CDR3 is TGTGCCAGCGGGTTTGGTAATTCACCCCTCCACTTT. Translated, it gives CASGFGNSPLHF.

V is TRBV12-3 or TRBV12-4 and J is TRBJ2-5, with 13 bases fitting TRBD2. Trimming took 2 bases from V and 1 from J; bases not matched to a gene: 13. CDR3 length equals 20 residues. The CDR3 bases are TGTGCCAGCAGTTTATCGGCAGGACAGGGACTAGCGGGGACCCAAGAGACCCAGTACTTC. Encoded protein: CASSLSAGQGLAGTQETQYF.

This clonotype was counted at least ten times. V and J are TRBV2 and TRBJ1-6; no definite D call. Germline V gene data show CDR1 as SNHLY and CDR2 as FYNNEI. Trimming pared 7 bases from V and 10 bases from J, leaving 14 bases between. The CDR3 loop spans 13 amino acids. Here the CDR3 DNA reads TGTGCCAGCAAGCGGGAATCGCGGTCACCCCTCCACTTT. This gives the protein CASKRESRSPLHF.

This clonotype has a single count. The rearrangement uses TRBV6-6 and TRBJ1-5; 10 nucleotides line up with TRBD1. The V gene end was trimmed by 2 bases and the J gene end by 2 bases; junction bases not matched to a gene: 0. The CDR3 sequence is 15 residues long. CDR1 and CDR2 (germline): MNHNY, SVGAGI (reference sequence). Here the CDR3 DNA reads TGTGCCAGCAGTTACGGGACAGGGGGCAATCAGCCCCAGCATTTT. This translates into CASSYGTGGNQPQHF.

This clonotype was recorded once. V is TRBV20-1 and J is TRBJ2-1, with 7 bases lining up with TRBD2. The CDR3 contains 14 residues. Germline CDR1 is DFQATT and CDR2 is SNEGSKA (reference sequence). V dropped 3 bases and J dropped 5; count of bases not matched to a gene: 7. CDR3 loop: CSASPWGRDNEQFF. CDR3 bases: TGCAGTGCTAGCCCGTGGGGGAGGGACAATGAGCAGTTCTTC.

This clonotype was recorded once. CDR3 in DNA: TGTGCCAGCAGTTTAGCTGTTCCAAATTCACCCCTCCACTTT. Amino acids: CASSLAVPNSPLHF. The J gene is TRBJ1-6, the V gene TRBV12-3 or TRBV12-4; D ambiguous. Trimming stripped 0 bases from V and 7 bases from J, with 7 bases between. The CDR3 consists of 14 residues.